This T cell receptor (beta chain) was profiled in a study of neurological immune-mediated disorders. This clonotype was counted only a few times. Its specificity is not known. General study results and limits: Across subjects, no CDR3 amino acid sequence appeared in expanded clones of more than one subject, a finding that suggested private repertoires in all groups. The multiple sclerosis repertoire cluster was not associated with any clinical or MRI feature, with the authors stating that larger cohorts are needed.

The CDR3 contains 13 residues. Looked up from germline, CDR1 is MGHRA and CDR2 is YSYEKL. V was clipped by 3 bases and J by 3 bases; unmatched bases: 1. Stated time point: longitudinal time-point 1 (baseline). The cDNA was generated through 5'RACE incorporating 10-nucleotide random UMIs. The authors obtained over 160 million TCR-beta sequences from 15-18 subjects per sequencing run. MiXCR, run by TCRdb on the 5' RACE reads, gives a single entry per CDR3 protein. The sample has roughly 36,000 distinct CDR3 sequences; about 3.3% are singletons. The sequencing input was PBMCs. V and J are TRBV4-1 and TRBJ1-2; 7 nucleotides line up with TRBD1. This TCR was recovered from a woman in her sixties or seventies with multiple sclerosis. The DNA for the CDR3 is TGCGCCAGCAGCCAGACAGGGTACTATGGCTACACCTTC. As protein: CASSQTGYYGYTF.